What follows is one T cell receptor (beta chain) and its context. Its antigen is still unknown. This sample stems from a study of cytomegalovirus exposure and HLA in healthy donors. Trimming stripped 0 bases from V and 2 bases from J, with 4 bases between. The germline V gene has CDR1 LNHDA and CDR2 SQIVND (reference sequence). There are 13 residues in the CDR3. Findings and caveats of the study: By HLA locus, TCR association rates varied in a later analysis, with DRB1 showing the most and HLA-C the fewest. In a later analysis, a genetic analysis reported fewer productive-TCR N-insertions in an Asian-associated ancestry cluster than the cohort average.

This PCR relied on a set of 60 Vbeta primers and 13 Jbeta primers. Sequenced by immunoSEQ multiplex PCR; TCRdb stores in-frame clones only, minus some. The table has about 140,000 clones, nearly 80% seen once. This TCR was sampled from a middle-aged woman in good health and CMV-seronegative. Sequenced: PBMCs. The chain recombines TRBV19 with TRBJ1-2; D gene uncertain. The CDR3 region has the DNA TGTGCCAGTAGTATAGACAGGAACTATGGCTACACCTTC. This translates into CASSIDRNYGYTF.